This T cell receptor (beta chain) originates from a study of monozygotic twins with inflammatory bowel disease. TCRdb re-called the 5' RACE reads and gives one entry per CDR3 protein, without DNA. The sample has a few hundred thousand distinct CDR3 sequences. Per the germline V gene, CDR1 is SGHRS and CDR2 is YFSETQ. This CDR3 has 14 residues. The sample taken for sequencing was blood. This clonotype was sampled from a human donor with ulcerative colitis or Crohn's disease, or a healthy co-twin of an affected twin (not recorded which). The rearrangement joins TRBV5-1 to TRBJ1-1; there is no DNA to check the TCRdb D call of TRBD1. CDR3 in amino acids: CASSSGAMNTEAFF. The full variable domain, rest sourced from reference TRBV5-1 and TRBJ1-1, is KAGVTQTPRYLIKTRGQQVTLSCSPISGHRSVSWYQQTPGQGLQFLFEYFSETQRNKGNFPGRFSGRQFSNSRSEMNVSTLELGDSALYLCASSSGAMNTEAFFGQGTRLTVV.